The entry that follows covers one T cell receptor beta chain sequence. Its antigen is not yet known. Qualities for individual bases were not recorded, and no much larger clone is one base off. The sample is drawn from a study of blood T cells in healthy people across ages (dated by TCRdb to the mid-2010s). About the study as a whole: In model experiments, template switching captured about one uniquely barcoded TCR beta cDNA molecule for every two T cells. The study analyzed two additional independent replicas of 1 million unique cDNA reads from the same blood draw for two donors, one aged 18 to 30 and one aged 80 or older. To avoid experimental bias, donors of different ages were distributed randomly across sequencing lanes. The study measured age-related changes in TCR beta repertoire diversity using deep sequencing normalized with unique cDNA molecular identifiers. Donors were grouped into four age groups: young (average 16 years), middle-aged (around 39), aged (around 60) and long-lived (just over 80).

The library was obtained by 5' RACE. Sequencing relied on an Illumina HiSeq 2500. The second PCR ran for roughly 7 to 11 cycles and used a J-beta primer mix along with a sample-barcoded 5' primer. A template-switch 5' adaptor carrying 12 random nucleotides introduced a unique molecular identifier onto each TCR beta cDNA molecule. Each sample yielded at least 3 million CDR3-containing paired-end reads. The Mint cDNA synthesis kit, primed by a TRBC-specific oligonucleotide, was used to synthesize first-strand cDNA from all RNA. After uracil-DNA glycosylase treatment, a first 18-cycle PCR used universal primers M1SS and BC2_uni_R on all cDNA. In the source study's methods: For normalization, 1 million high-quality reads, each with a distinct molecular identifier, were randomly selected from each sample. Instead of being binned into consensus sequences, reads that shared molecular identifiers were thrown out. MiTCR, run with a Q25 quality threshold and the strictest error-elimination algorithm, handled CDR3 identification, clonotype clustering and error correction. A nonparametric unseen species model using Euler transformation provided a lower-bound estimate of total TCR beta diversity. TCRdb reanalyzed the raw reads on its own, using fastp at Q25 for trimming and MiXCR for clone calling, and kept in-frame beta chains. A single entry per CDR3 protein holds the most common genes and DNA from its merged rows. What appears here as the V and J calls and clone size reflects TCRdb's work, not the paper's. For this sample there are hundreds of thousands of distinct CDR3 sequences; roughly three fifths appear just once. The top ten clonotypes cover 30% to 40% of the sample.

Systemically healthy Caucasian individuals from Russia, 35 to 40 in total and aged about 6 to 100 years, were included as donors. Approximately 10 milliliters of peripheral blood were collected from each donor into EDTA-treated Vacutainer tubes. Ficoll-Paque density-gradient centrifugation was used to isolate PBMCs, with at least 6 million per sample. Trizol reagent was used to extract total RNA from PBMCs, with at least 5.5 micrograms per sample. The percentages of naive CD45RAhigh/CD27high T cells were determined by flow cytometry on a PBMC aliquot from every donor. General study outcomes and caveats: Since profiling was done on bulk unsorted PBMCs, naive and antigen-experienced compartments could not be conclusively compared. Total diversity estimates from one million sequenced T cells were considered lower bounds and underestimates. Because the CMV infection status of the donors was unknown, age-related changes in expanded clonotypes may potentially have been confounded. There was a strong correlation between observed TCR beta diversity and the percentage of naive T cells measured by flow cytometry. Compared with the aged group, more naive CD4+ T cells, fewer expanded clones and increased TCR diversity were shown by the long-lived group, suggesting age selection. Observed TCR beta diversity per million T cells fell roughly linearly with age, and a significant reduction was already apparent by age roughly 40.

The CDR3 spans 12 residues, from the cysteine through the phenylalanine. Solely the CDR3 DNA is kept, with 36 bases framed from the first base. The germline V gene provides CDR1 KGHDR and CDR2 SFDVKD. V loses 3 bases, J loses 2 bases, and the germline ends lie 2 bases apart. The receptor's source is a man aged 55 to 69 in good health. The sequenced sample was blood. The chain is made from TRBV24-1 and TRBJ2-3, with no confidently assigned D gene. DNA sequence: TGTGCCACCAGTGATGACACAGATACGCAGTATTTT. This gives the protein CATSDDTDTQYF.